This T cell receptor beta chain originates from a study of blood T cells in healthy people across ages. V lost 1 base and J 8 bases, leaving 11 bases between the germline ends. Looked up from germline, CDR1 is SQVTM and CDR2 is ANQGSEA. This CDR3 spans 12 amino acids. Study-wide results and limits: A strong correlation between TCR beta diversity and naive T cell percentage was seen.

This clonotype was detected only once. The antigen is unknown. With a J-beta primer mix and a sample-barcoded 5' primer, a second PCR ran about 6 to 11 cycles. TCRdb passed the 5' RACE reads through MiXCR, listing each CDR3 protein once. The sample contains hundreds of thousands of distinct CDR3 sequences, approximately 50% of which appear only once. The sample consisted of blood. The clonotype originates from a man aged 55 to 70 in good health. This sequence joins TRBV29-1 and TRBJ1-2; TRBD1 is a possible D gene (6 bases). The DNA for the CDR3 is TGCAGCGTTGAAGTCACAGGGTTAGGCTACACCTTC. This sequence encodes CSVEVTGLGYTF.